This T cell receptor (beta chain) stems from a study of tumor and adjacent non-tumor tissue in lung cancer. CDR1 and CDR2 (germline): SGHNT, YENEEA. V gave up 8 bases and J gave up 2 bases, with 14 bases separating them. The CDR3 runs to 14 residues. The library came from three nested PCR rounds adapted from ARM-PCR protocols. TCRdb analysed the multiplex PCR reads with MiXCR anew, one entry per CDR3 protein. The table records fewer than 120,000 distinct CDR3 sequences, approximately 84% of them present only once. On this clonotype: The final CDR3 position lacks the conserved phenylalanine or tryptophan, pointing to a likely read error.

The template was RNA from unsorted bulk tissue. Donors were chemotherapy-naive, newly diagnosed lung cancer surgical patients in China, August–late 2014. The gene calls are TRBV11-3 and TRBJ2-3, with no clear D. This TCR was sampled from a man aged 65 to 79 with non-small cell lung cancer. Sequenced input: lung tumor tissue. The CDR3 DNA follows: TGTGCCAGCTGCCTCGGCGTACACACAGATACGCAGTATCTT. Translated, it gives CASCLGVHTDTQYL.